The 8 T cell receptor beta chains below come from one sample, sequenced in a study of T cell repertoires in cytomegalovirus infection. For these receptors, no antigen is known. TCRdb used MiXCR to reprocess the reads, holding one entry per CDR3 protein. The sample records a few hundred thousand distinct CDR3 sequences, around 40% being singletons. Sample: cultured PBMCs, taken from culture after CMV antigen stimulation. The receptors derive from a human donor in good health (CMV status not recorded). Some clones in this sample may be carry-over from other donors' samples.

V is TRBV27 and J is TRBJ1-1; weak D call: TRBD1 (6 bases). The V gene's germline CDR1 is MNHEY and CDR2 SMNVEV (reference sequence). This CDR3 is built from 13 residues. Trimming took off 4 bases at V and 6 bases at J, with 12 bases between the two ends. The chain's CDR3 is CASSWGTWAEAFF. The DNA of the CDR3 is TGTGCCAGCAGTTGGGGGACATGGGCTGAAGCTTTCTTT.

This chain joins TRBV10-3 and TRBJ1-1; 9 bases match TRBD1. The CDR3 has 12 amino acids. V gave up 9 bases and J gave up 5 bases; unmatched junction bases: 4. The germline V gene encodes CDR1 ENHRY and CDR2 SYGVKD. The CDR3 region has the DNA TGTGCCATGGGACAGGGAGGAACTGAAGCTTTCTTT. The encoded protein is CAMGQGGTEAFF.

The chain joins TRBV28 to TRBJ2-1; 11 positions match TRBD2. J gave up 6 bases and V 8 bases, and 6 bases lay outside the gene matches. Germline CDR1 reads MDHEN; CDR2 reads SYDVKM. The CDR3 covers 14 residues. CDR3 region: CASLTSGTSNEQFF. As DNA, the CDR3 is TGTGCCAGCTTGACTAGCGGGACCTCCAATGAGCAGTTCTTC.

The rearrangement links TRBV6-1 to TRBJ2-2, with 8 bases aligning to TRBD2. V lost 7 bases to trimming and J lost 6 bases; unmatched junction nucleotides: 4. The CDR3 spans 13 residues. Germline CDR1 MNHNS, CDR2 SASEGT. DNA for the CDR3: TGTGCCAGCACCCGGACTAGCTCCGGGGAGCTGTTTTTT. Its translation: CASTRTSSGELFF.

This rearrangement joins TRBV7-9 to TRBJ2-3; TRBD2 matches 7 bases. V shed 2 bases, J shed 2 bases, and the junction held 7 bases outside the gene matches. Germline CDR1 and CDR2: SEHNR and FQNEAQ (reference sequence). This CDR3 comprises 16 residues. The DNA for the CDR3 is TGTGCCAGCAGCTTATCTACGGGGGGTTACACAGATACGCAGTATTTT. Amino acid sequence: CASSLSTGGYTDTQYF.

The chain links TRBV20-1 to TRBJ2-7, with TRBD1 as a possible D gene (5 bases). The CDR3 extends over 14 amino acids. The germline V and J ends were trimmed by 8 bases and 1 base, with 18 bases remaining between them. Germline V lookup: CDR1 DFQATT, CDR2 SNEGSKA (reference sequence). The CDR3 nucleotides read TGCAGTACCCGGTCCAGGGATGAATCCTACGAGCAGTACTTC. It specifies CSTRSRDESYEQYF.

The V call is TRBV7-6, the J call TRBJ2-5; D is unresolved. Germline-derived CDR1 and CDR2 are SGHVS and FNYEAQ. CDR3 length equals 15 residues. V was clipped by 2 bases and J by 5 bases, with 15 bases between them. Here the CDR3 DNA reads TGTGCCAGCAGCTTAACCTTCGCACGATCGGAGACCCAGTACTTC. Translation gives CASSLTFARSETQYF.

The chain links TRBV7-8 to TRBJ2-5, with TRBD2 matching 9 bases. The CDR3 is 16 residues long. V lost 5 bases and J lost 5; bases outside the gene matches: 12. Germline CDR1 is SGHVS and CDR2 is FQNEAQ. The chain's CDR3 is CASSPLSGRKGETQYF. DNA of the CDR3: TGTGCCAGCAGCCCCTTGAGCGGGAGGAAGGGGGAGACCCAGTACTTC. The full variable domain, its missing parts supplied by reference TRBV7-8 and TRBJ2-5, is GAGVSQSPRYKVAKRGQDVALRCDPISGHVSLFWYQQALGQGPEFLTYFQNEAQLDKSGLPSDRFFAERPEGSVSTLKIQRTQQEDSAVYLCASSPLSGRKGETQYFGPGTRLLVL.